The rows below give T cell receptor beta chains drawn from one sample of a study of blood T cell repertoires in COVID-19. Sequencing used immunoSEQ multiplex PCR; TCRdb keeps in-frame clones, though not all of them. This sample has more than 400,000 clones, with roughly 85% found just once. The sequenced sample consisted of peripheral blood. Source of these receptors: a human donor in a cohort sampled during active COVID-19. Each CDR3 is given with its conserved first and last residue. A D gene is named only where the DNA matches it firmly. Clone size appears in some rows only: once, few, many, or a class for an expanded clone.

d_gene	v_gene	abundance	j_gene	CDR3aa	CDR3nt
TRBD2	TRBV4-2	.	TRBJ2-1	CASSPLADNYNEQFF	TGTGCCAGCAGCCCCCTAGCGGACAATTACAATGAGCAGTTCTTC
.	TRBV28	once	TRBJ1-2	CASSFAGPLNYGYTF	TGTGCCAGCAGTTTCGCAGGGCCCCTAAACTATGGCTACACCTTC
.	TRBV27	once	TRBJ2-7	CASSHLTGIRSYEQYF	TGTGCCAGCAGTCATCTGACAGGAATACGCTCCTACGAGCAGTACTTC
.	TRBV6-5	.	TRBJ1-4	CASSYSAGTQNEKLFF	TGTGCCAGCAGTTACTCGGCAGGCACCCAAAATGAAAAACTGTTTTTT
.	TRBV29-1	.	TRBJ1-1	CSAVGGGTEAFF	TGCAGCGCCGTCGGCGGGGGCACTGAAGCTTTCTTT
TRBD1	TRBV28	.	TRBJ2-4	CASSPWTGTSKNIQYF	TGTGCCAGCAGTCCGTGGACAGGGACGTCCAAAAACATTCAGTACTTC
.	TRBV27	.	TRBJ1-2	CASSRHPYGYTF	TGTGCCAGCAGTCGACACCCCTATGGCTACACCTTC
.	TRBV6-2/TRBV6-3	.	TRBJ1-2	CASSYPPGGQGYGYTF	TGTGCCAGCAGTTACCCACCGGGCGGGCAAGGCTATGGCTACACCTTC
TRBD2	TRBV9	.	TRBJ2-1	CASSVAEWGAGGSYNEQFF	TGTGCCAGCAGCGTGGCCGAGTGGGGAGCGGGAGGATCCTACAATGAGCAGTTCTTC
TRBD1	TRBV19	.	TRBJ1-1	CASSDRGNTEAFF	TGTGCCAGTAGTGACAGGGGGAACACTGAAGCTTTCTTT
.	TRBV11-2	.	TRBJ2-5	CASSLEGRTRETQYF	TGTGCCAGCAGCTTAGAAGGCCGAACTAGAGAGACCCAGTACTTC
.	TRBV4-1	.	TRBJ1-4	CASSQRSGPGEEKLFF	TGCGCCAGCAGCCAGCGATCAGGACCCGGGGAAGAAAAACTGTTTTTT
.	TRBV28	.	TRBJ1-2	CASRGGAGGYTF	TGTGCCAGCAGAGGGGGGGCGGGAGGCTACACCTTC
TRBD1	TRBV11-2	.	TRBJ1-4	CASTTRTGGQVKLFF	TGTGCCAGCACCACCCGGACAGGAGGACAAGTAAAACTGTTTTTT
TRBD1	TRBV6-5	.	TRBJ2-5	CASSRGQGLKTQYF	TGTGCCAGCAGCCGCGGACAGGGGTTGAAGACCCAGTACTTC
.	TRBV21-1	.	TRBJ1-4	CASYLRDSIPTNEKLFF	TGTGCCAGTTACCTCCGGGACAGTATACCAACTAATGAAAAACTGTTTTTT
.	TRBV28	.	TRBJ2-2	CASSLILADTPSGELFF	TGTGCCAGCAGTTTAATACTAGCCGACACTCCTAGCGGGGAGCTGTTTTTT
TRBD1	TRBV5-6	.	TRBJ2-6	CASSFTRDRDSGANVLTF	TGTGCCAGCAGCTTTACCCGGGACAGGGACTCTGGGGCCAACGTCCTGACTTTC
TRBD1	TRBV5-1	.	TRBJ2-2	CASSLEGGTGRTGELFF	TGCGCCAGCAGCTTGGAAGGGGGGACAGGTCGCACCGGGGAGCTGTTTTTT